Described below is a single TCR beta chain sequence and its context. What it binds is not known. The data belong to a study of CXCR3-negative and CXCR3-positive naive CD8 T cells. This CDR3 spans 15 amino acids. The V gene's germline CDR1 is MNHNY and CDR2 SVGAGI (reference sequence). Through 5' RACE with UMI labels, the TRB cDNA libraries were prepared. TCRdb re-analyzed the 5' RACE reads; it lists each CDR3 protein once, without DNA. Across about 98,000 distinct CDR3 sequences, the top ten clones capture approximately 1% of the sample. Study-wide points: Each naive subset displayed comparably high diversity, whereas memory CD8+ cells displayed much lower diversity. The study found more hydrophobic TRB CDR3s in CXCR3-positive naive cells than in CXCR3-negative naive cells.

This TCR derives from a human donor in good health. Some clones in this sample may be carry-over from other donors' samples. The chain links TRBV6-6 to TRBJ2-1; the D call from TCRdb, TRBD1, cannot be confirmed without DNA. Material: naive CXCR3+ CD8+ T cells from blood. This sample's subset: CD45RO-CCR7+CD27+CD95- naive CD8+ T cells expressing CXCR3 (TNR3+). The CDR3 loop reads CASSYSPGALGEQFF.